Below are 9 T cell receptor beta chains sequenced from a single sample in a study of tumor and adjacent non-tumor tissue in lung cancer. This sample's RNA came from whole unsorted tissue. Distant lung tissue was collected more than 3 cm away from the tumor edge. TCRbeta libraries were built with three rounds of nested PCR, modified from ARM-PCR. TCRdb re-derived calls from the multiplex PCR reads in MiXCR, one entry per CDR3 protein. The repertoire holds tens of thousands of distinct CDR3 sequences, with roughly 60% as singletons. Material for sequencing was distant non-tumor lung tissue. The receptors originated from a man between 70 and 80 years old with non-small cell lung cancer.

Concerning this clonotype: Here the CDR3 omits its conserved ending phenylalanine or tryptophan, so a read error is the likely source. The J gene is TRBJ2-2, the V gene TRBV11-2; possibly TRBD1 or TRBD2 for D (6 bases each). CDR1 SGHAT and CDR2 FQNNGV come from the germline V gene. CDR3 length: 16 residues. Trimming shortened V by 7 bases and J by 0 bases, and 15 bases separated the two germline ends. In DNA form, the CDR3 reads TGTGCCAGCAACTCTGGAGGGGGAACGAACACCGGGGAGCTGTTTTCT. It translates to CASNSGGGTNTGELFS.

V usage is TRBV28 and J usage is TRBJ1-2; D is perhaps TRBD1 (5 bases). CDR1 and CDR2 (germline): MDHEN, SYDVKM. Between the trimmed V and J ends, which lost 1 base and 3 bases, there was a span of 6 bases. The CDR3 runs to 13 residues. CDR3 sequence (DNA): TGTGCCAGCAGTTTATTGGGACACTATGGCTACACCTTC. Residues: CASSLLGHYGYTF.

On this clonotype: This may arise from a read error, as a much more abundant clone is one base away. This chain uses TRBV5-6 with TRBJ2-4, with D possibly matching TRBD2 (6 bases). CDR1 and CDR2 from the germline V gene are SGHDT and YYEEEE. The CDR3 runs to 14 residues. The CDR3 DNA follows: TGTGCCAACAGCTTGGGGGGTTACAAAAACATTCAGTACTTC. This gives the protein CANSLGGYKNIQYF.

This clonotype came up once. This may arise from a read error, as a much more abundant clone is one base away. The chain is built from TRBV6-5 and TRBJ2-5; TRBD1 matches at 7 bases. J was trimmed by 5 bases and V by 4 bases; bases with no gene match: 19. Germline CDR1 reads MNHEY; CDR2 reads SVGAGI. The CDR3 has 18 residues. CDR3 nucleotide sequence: TGTGCCAGCAGTTTCGATCCTCCGGGAAAGGGGGCGCGTGAGACCCAGTACTTC. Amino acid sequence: CASSFDPPGKGARETQYF.

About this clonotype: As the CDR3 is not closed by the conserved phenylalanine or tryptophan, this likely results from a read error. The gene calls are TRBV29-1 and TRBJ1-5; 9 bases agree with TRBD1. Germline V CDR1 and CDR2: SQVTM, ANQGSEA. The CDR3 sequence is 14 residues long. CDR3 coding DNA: TGCGGCGTGACAACAGGGGGCAGGAATCAGCCCCAGCATTCT. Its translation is CGVTTGGRNQPQHS.

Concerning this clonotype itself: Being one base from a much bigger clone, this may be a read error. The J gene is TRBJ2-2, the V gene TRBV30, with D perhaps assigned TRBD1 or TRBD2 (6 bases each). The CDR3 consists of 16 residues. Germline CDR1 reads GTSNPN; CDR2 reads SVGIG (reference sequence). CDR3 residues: CAWMRRGGGDTGELLF. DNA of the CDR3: TGTGCCTGGATGAGAAGGGGAGGTGGGGACACCGGGGAGCTGTTATTT.

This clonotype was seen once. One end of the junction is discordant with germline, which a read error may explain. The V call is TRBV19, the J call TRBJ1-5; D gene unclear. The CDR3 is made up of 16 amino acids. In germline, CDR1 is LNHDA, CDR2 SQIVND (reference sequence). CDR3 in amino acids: CAIRPGLGFRDQRQHF. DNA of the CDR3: TGTGCCATTAGACCTGGGTTGGGGTTTCGTGATCAGCGCCAGCATTTT.

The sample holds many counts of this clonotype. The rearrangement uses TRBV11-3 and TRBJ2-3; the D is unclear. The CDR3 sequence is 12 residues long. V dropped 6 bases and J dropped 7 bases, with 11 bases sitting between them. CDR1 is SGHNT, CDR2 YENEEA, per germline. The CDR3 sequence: CASSSTGHTQYF. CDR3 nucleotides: TGTGCCAGCAGTTCTACCGGGCATACGCAGTATTTT.

In DNA form, the CDR3 reads TGTGCCAGCGGCCCCCGAGCGAGCGGAGTTTCCTACGGACAGTACTTC. Translated, it gives CASGPRASGVSYGQYF. The V gene is TRBV4-2, the J gene TRBJ2-7; possible D gene TRBD2, 5 bases. V gave up 8 bases and J gave up 10 bases, with 30 bases separating them. This CDR3 is 16 amino acids long. Germline CDR1 and CDR2: LGHNA and YNFKEQ.